The 5 T cell receptor beta chains reported below all come from one sample, sequenced in a study of cytomegalovirus exposure and HLA in healthy donors. The table came from immunoSEQ multiplex PCR; TCRdb's copy has only in-frame clones and leaves some out. The sample comprises under 250,000 clones, roughly 81% of which are singletons, and 0.95% to 1.5% rests with the top ten. The sequenced material came from PBMCs. All receptors derive from a woman in her 30s in good health and CMV-seronegative.

This chain links TRBV30 with TRBJ2-7, with D tentatively TRBD1 (6 bases). The CDR3 has 14 residues. Trimming left V 2 bases short and J 3 bases short, with 14 bases between. The germline CDR1 and CDR2 sequences are GTSNPN and SVGIG (reference sequence). The DNA for the CDR3 is TGTGCCTGGAGTTTCGGGGACACCCACTACGAGCAGTACTTC. Residues: CAWSFGDTHYEQYF.

The rearrangement links TRBV11-3 to TRBJ2-1; no reliable D call. CDR3 length equals 12 residues. Trimming shortened V by 2 bases and J by 4 bases, and 3 bases separated the two germline ends. The germline CDR1 and CDR2 sequences are SGHNT and YENEEA. CDR3 in DNA: TGTGCCAGCAGCTTACTTTACAATGAGCAGTTCTTC. Protein product: CASSLLYNEQFF.

This clone was counted a single time. The chain joins TRBV5-1 to TRBJ2-7; 8 bases agree with TRBD1. The V and J ends lost 4 bases and 1 base, in that order; junction bases with no gene match: 10. The CDR3 length is 16 residues. Germline V lookup: CDR1 SGHRS, CDR2 YFSETQ. The CDR3 nucleotides read TGCGCCAGCAGCGGCGGACAGGGAATGAGTTCCTACGAGCAGTACTTC. Its protein is CASSGGQGMSSYEQYF.

The rearrangement joins TRBV5-1 to TRBJ2-3; the D gene is possibly TRBD2 (6 bases). V was pared by 0 bases and J by 6 bases, with 17 bases between. Germline lookup yields CDR1 SGHRS and CDR2 YFSETQ. This CDR3 region has 16 residues. CDR3 in amino acids: CASSLAGSRGGDTQYF. The CDR3, as DNA: TGCGCCAGCAGCTTGGCCGGGAGCCGGGGCGGGGATACGCAGTATTTT.

The chain is built from TRBV2 and TRBJ2-2; perhaps TRBD2 as D (6 bases). The CDR3 consists of 15 residues. V lost 6 bases and J 2 bases, leaving 13 bases between the germline ends. Germline CDR1 is SNHLY and CDR2 is FYNNEI. The CDR3 protein is CASRDTGLNTGELFF. The CDR3 region has the DNA TGTGCCAGCAGAGATACGGGACTTAACACCGGGGAGCTGTTTTTT.